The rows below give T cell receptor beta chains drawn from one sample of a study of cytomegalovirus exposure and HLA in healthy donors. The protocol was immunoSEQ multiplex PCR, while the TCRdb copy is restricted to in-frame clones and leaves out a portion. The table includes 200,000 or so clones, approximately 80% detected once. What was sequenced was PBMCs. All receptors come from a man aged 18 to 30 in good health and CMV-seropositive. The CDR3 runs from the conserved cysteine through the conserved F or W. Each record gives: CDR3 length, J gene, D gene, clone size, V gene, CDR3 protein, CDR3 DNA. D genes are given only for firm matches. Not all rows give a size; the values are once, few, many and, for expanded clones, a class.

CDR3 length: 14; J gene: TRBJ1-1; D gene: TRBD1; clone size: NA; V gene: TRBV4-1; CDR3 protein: CASSYPGQKTEAFF; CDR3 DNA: TGCGCCAGCAGCTATCCGGGACAGAAGACTGAAGCTTTCTTT
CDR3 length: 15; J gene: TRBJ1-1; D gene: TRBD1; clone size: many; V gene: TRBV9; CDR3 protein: CASSISGTGDTEAFF; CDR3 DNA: TGTGCCAGCAGCATATCCGGGACAGGGGACACTGAAGCTTTCTTT
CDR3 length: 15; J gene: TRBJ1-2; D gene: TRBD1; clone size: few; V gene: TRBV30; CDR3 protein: CAWSVGQGANYGYTF; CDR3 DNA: TGTGCCTGGAGTGTAGGACAGGGGGCGAACTATGGCTACACCTTC
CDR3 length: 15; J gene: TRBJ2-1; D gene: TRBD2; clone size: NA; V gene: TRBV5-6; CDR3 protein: CASSLRSSGRNEQFF; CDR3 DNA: TGTGCCAGCAGCTTGAGGTCTAGCGGGAGGAATGAGCAGTTCTTC
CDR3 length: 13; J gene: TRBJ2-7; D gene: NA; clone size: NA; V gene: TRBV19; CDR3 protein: CASSRTVSYEQYF; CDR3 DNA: TGTGCCAGTAGCCGGACAGTCTCCTACGAGCAGTACTTC
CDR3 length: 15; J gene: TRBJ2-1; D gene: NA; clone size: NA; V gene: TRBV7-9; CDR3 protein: CASSLAFGINNEQFF; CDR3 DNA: TGTGCCAGCAGCTTAGCGTTCGGGATTAACAATGAGCAGTTCTTC
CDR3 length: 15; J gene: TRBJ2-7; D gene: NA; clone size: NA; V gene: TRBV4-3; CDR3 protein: CASSQDVAGRYEQYF; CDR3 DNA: TGCGCCAGCAGCCAAGATGTGGCAGGGAGGTACGAGCAGTACTTC
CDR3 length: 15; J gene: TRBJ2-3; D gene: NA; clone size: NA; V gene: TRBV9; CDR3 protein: CASSVGGPSTDTQYF; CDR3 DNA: TGTGCCAGCAGCGTGGGGGGGCCCAGCACAGATACGCAGTATTTT
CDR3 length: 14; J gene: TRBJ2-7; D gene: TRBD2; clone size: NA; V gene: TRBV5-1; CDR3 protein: CASGGGPGSYEQYF; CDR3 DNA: TGCGCCAGCGGGGGGGGACCAGGCTCCTACGAGCAGTACTTC
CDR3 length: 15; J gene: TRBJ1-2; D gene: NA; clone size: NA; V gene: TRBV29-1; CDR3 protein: CSVGGGLVKRYGYTF; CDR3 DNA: TGCAGCGTTGGGGGGGGTTTGGTAAAGAGGTATGGCTACACCTTC
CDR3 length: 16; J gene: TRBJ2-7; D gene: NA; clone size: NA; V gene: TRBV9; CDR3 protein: CASSVSGVGGSYEQYF; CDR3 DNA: TGTGCCAGCAGCGTCTCCGGTGTGGGGGGCTCCTACGAGCAGTACTTC
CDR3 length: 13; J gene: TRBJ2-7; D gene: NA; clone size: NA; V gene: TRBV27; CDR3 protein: CASSPTGGSEQYF; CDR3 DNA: TGTGCCAGCAGTCCAACCGGCGGGTCCGAGCAGTACTTC
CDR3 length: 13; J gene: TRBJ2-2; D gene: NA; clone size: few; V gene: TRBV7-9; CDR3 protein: CASSTTNTGELFF; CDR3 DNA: TGTGCCAGCAGCACCACTAACACCGGGGAGCTGTTTTTT
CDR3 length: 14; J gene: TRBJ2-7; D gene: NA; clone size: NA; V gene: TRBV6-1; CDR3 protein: CASSEDPRSYEQYF; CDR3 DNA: TGTGCCAGCAGTGAAGATCCCCGTTCCTACGAGCAGTACTTC
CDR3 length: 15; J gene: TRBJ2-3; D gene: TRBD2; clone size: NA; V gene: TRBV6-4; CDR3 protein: CASSDLAGGPDTQYF; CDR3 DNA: TGTGCCAGCAGTGATCTAGCGGGAGGGCCAGATACGCAGTATTTT
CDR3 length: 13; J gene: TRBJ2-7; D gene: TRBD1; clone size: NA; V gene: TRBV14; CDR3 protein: CASSQTDRRPWYF; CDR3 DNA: TGTGCCAGCAGCCAAACGGACAGGCGCCCGTGGTACTTC
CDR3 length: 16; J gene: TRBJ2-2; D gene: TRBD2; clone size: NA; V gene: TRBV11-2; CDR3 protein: CASSLPGGTNTGELFF; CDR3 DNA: TGTGCCAGCAGCTTACCCGGGGGGACGAACACCGGGGAGCTGTTTTTT
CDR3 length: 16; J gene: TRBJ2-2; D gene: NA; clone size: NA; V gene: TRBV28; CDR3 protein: CASSLYRSTNTGELFF; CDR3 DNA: TGTGCCAGCAGTTTATACAGGAGCACGAACACCGGGGAGCTGTTTTTT
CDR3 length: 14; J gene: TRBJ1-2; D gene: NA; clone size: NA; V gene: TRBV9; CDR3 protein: CASSVEVSGAGYTF; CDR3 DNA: TGTGCCAGCAGCGTAGAAGTAAGCGGGGCTGGCTACACCTTC
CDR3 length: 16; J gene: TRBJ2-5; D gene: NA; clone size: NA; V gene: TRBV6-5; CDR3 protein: CASSYSVGGGGETQYF; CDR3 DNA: TGTGCCAGCAGTTACTCGGTTGGAGGGGGAGGGGAGACCCAGTACTTC
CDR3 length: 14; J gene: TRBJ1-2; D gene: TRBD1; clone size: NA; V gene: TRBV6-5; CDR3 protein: CASSPGQGGLSYTF; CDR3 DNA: TGTGCCAGCAGCCCCGGACAGGGGGGTTTGAGCTACACCTTC
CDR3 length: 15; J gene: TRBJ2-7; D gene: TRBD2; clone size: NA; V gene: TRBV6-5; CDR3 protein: CASSSGLADSYEQYF; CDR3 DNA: TGTGCCAGCAGCTCCGGACTAGCGGACTCCTACGAGCAGTACTTC
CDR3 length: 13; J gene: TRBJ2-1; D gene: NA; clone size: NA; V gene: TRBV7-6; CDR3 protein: CASSSIINNEQFF; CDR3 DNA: TGTGCCAGCAGCTCTATTATAAACAATGAGCAGTTCTTC
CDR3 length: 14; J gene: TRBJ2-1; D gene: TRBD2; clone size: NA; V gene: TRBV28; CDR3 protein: CASSLGLADNEQFF; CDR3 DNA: TGTGCCAGCAGTTTAGGGCTAGCGGACAATGAGCAGTTCTTC
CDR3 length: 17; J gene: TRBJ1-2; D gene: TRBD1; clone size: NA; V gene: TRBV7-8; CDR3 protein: CASSLLQGELTRSGYTF; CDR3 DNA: TGTGCCAGCAGCTTACTACAGGGGGAACTGACGCGGAGTGGCTACACCTTC
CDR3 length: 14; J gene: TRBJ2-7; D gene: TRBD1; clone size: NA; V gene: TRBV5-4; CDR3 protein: CASSGGQGAYEQYF; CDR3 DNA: TGTGCCAGCAGCGGGGGACAGGGTGCCTACGAGCAGTACTTC
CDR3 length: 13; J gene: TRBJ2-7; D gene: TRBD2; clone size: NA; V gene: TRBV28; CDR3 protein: CASSRAGLGVQYF; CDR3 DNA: TGTGCCAGCAGTAGAGCGGGGTTAGGGGTACAGTACTTC
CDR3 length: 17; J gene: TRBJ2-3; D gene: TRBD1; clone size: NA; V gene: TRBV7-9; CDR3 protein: CASSLGDPGQSTDTQYF; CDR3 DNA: TGTGCCAGCAGCTTAGGGGACCCGGGACAGAGCACAGATACGCAGTATTTT
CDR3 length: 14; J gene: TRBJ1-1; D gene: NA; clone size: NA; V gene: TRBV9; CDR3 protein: CASSQEVAITEAFF; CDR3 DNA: TGTGCCAGCAGCCAGGAGGTGGCGATCACTGAAGCTTTCTTT